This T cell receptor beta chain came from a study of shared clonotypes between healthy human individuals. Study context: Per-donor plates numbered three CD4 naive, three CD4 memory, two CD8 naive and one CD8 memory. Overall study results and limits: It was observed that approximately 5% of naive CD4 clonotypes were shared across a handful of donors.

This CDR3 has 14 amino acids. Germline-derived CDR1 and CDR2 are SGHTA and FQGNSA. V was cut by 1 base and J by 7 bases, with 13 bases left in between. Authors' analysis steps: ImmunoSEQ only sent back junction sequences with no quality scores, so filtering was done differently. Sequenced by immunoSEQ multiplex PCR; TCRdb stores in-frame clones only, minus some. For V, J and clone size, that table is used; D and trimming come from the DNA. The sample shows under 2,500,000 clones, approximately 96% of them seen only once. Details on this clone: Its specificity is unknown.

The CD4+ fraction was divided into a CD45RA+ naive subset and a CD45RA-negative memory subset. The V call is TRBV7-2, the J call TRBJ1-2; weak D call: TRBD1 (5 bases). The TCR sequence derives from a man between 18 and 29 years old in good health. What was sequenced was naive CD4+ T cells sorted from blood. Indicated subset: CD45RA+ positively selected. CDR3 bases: TGTGCCAGCAGCTTAGGGGGGAAGGAACGTGGCTACACCTTC. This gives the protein CASSLGGKERGYTF.